The entry that follows covers one T cell receptor (beta chain) sequence. The antigen remains unidentified. The sample belongs to a study of identical twins. General observations from the study: Out-of-frame sharing of TCR alpha in monozygotic twins was underestimated by models. Beta clonotypes that were abundant in cord blood contained fewer insertions, a pattern absent from memory repertoires.

The ends lost 0 bases at V and 3 bases at J; junction bases unmatched: 6. Germline V gene sequence: CDR1 SGHRS, CDR2 YFSETQ. The CDR3 contains 15 residues. Template switching (which added a universal primer site) was used, and cDNA carried unique molecular identifiers. TCRdb independently ran MiXCR on the 5' RACE reads; one entry per CDR3 protein. The table lists 210,000 or so distinct CDR3 sequences, less than 8% of them singletons. The sample was also reused in another study, on yellow fever vaccine responses in identical twins.

This receptor was obtained from a woman aged 18-29 years in good health. Sample: memory (CD45RO+) T cells sorted from blood. This chain links TRBV5-1 with TRBJ2-7, with 7 bases aligning to TRBD2. CDR3 loop: CASSLGLGGIYEQYF. The CDR3 DNA sequence: TGCGCCAGCAGCTTGGGACTCGGGGGGATCTACGAGCAGTACTTC.